Presented here are 29 T cell receptor beta chains from one specimen sequenced in a study of T cell repertoires in cytomegalovirus infection. TCRdb processed the reads anew with MiXCR; each CDR3 protein has one entry. The sample includes roughly 350,000 distinct CDR3 sequences, roughly 34% of them seen just once. These receptors' antigens are unknown. The source was cultured PBMCs, collected from culture after CMV antigen stimulation. These receptors were collected from a human donor in good health (CMV status not recorded). Some clones in this sample may be carry-over from other donors' samples.

This clonotype was seen a few times. The chain has TRBV28 and TRBJ2-2; D perhaps matches TRBD1 (5 bases). V was trimmed by 6 bases and J by 6 bases, leaving 5 bases between them. The germline CDR1 and CDR2 sequences are MDHEN and SYDVKM. The CDR3 spans 11 residues. CDR3 region: CASRGPGELFF. CDR3 nucleotide sequence: TGTGCCAGCAGGGGGCCCGGGGAGCTGTTTTTT.

This clonotype came up a few times. V gene TRBV29-1 combines with J gene TRBJ2-2; D may match TRBD1 or TRBD2 (6 bases each). The CDR3 length is 13 residues. V lost 8 bases to trimming and J lost 6 bases, with 16 bases between them. Per germline, CDR1 SQVTM and CDR2 ANQGSEA. The CDR3 sequence: CSFAWGAPGELFF. CDR3 DNA: TGCAGCTTTGCTTGGGGGGCTCCCGGGGAGCTGTTTTTT.

The chain links TRBV28 to TRBJ2-7; 7 nucleotides match TRBD1. V dropped 5 bases and J dropped 3; count of bases not matched to a gene: 7. This CDR3 contains 14 residues. CDR1 and CDR2 (germline): MDHEN, SYDVKM. CDR3 DNA sequence: TGTGCCAGCAGTATCGGGACAGTTAGCTACGAGCAGTACTTC. This translates into CASSIGTVSYEQYF.

This chain connects TRBV7-9 to TRBJ1-5; D gene unclear. V lost 5 bases and J 0 bases, leaving 17 bases between the germline ends. The CDR3 runs to 17 residues. The germline gives CDR1 SEHNR, CDR2 FQNEAQ (reference sequence). The CDR3 DNA follows: TGTGCCAGCAGCCCTTATCGCTTTTCTTATAGCAATCAGCCCCAGCATTTT. Translation gives CASSPYRFSYSNQPQHF.

The rearrangement joins TRBV7-2 to TRBJ2-7; 7 bases match TRBD2. Trimming at V came to 5 bases and at J to 3 bases, leaving 7 bases not matched to a gene. Germline V gene sequence: CDR1 SGHTA, CDR2 FQGNSA. This CDR3 region has 14 residues. In nucleotides, the CDR3 is TGTGCCAGCAGCGTAGGACTAGGTAACTACGAGCAGTACGTC. This codes for CASSVGLGNYEQYV.

The sample holds a few counts of this clonotype. This chain uses TRBV12-3 or TRBV12-4 with TRBJ2-7; 7 nucleotides match TRBD1. The J segment lost 3 bases and the V segment lost 1 base, leaving 12 bases of the junction unmatched. This CDR3 is built from 17 residues. The CDR3 DNA sequence: TGTGCCAGCAGTTTAGGATCCAAGACAGGGAAATACTACGAGCAGTACTTC. Residues: CASSLGSKTGKYYEQYF.

This clonotype was seen more than once but under ten times. The V call is TRBV4-3, the J call TRBJ2-5, with a weak D call TRBD1 (6 bases). Trimming removed 1 base from V and 5 bases from J, with 20 bases in between. Germline loops: CDR1 LGHNA, CDR2 YSLEER. The CDR3 runs 17 residues. The CDR3 reads CASSQVCHWGPRETQYF. In DNA form, the CDR3 reads TGCGCCAGCAGCCAAGTTTGCCATTGGGGGCCGCGGGAGACCCAGTACTTC.

This clonotype was detected a few times. This chain uses TRBV11-2 with TRBJ1-1; a possible D gene is TRBD1 (6 bases). Looked up from germline, CDR1 is SGHAT and CDR2 is FQNNGV. The CDR3 has 15 amino acids. V lost 5 bases and J 4 bases, leaving 17 bases between the germline ends. CDR3 amino acids: CASSRPGGGGTEAFF. The DNA of the CDR3 is TGTGCCAGCAGCCGACCCGGGGGAGGGGGCACTGAAGCTTTCTTT.

The CDR3 sequence is CASSDILAPNEQYF. The CDR3 DNA reads as TGTGCCAGCAGTGATATACTAGCGCCCAACGAGCAGTACTTC. This chain links TRBV27 with TRBJ2-7, with 7 bases that match TRBD2. Germline CDR1 reads MNHEY; CDR2 reads SMNVEV (reference sequence). The V and J ends lost 5 bases and 5 bases, in that order; junction bases with no gene match: 9. This CDR3 region has 14 residues.

The J gene is TRBJ2-1, the V gene TRBV7-2; 9 bases fit TRBD1. The germline CDR1 and CDR2 sequences are SGHTA and FQGNSA. With 5 bases clipped from V and 6 bases from J, the junction kept 5 bases outside the gene matches. This CDR3 contains 14 residues. The CDR3 reads CASSRDRVFNEQFF. Written as DNA, the CDR3 is TGTGCCAGCAGCCGGGACAGGGTGTTCAATGAGCAGTTCTTC.

The chain links TRBV19 to TRBJ2-1; no definite D call. The V gene lost 4 bases and the J gene lost 7 bases, with 8 bases spanning the gap. The germline CDR1 and CDR2 sequences are LNHDA and SQIVND (reference sequence). The CDR3 consists of 12 residues. This CDR3 reads CASSTNMNEQFF. Here the CDR3 DNA reads TGTGCCAGTAGTACGAACATGAATGAGCAGTTCTTC.

This clonotype was counted a few times. V is TRBV11-1 and J is TRBJ1-1, with 7 bases identical to TRBD1. Per germline, CDR1 SGHAT and CDR2 FQDESV (reference sequence). The length of the CDR3 is 17 residues. V lost 5 bases, J lost 0 bases, and 12 bases stayed unmatched. The CDR3 DNA follows: TGTGCCAGCAGCCCCACTCGGGCAGGGGGGGTGAACACTGAAGCTTTCTTT. Its protein product is CASSPTRAGGVNTEAFF.

This clonotype was seen ten or more times. This chain joins TRBV6-6 and TRBJ2-1, with TRBD2 identical over 10 bases. CDR3 size: 18 residues. Germline V gene lookup returns CDR1 MNHNY and CDR2 SVGAGI (reference sequence). The J segment lost 4 bases and the V segment lost 2 bases, leaving 11 bases of the junction unmatched. CDR3 in amino acids: CASSYRLAGVGTYNEQFF. In DNA form, the CDR3 reads TGTGCCAGCAGTTACCGGCTAGCGGGAGTGGGGACTTACAATGAGCAGTTCTTC.

This clonotype was observed a handful of times. The rearrangement links TRBV4-1 to TRBJ1-2; no reliable D call. Germline-derived CDR1 and CDR2 are MGHRA and YSYEKL. CDR3 length: 15 residues. V was clipped by 0 bases and J by 4 bases, with 12 bases between them. The CDR3 region is CASSQDREVGYGYTF. The CDR3 nucleotides are TGCGCCAGCAGCCAAGATAGAGAAGTCGGCTATGGCTACACCTTC.

This clonotype came up many times. The CDR3 loop reads CASSQDGSGTNYGYTF. DNA of the CDR3: TGTGCCAGCAGCCAAGACGGTTCCGGGACTAACTATGGCTACACCTTC. The chain links TRBV4-2 to TRBJ1-2; D gene ambiguous. V gave up 0 bases and J gave up 0 bases, with 11 bases separating them. Germline CDR1 is LGHNA and CDR2 is YNFKEQ. The length of the CDR3 is 16 residues.

The rearrangement links TRBV7-2 to TRBJ2-5, with TRBD2 matching over 12 bases. Germline V gene sequence: CDR1 SGHTA, CDR2 FQGNSA. The CDR3 runs to 17 residues. V gave up 2 bases and J gave up 5 bases; unmatched junction bases: 9. CDR3 region: CASSLQPPSGRGETQYF. CDR3 DNA: TGTGCCAGCAGCTTACAGCCCCCTAGCGGGAGGGGGGAGACCCAGTACTTC.

This clonotype was recorded a few times. V usage is TRBV6-1 and J usage is TRBJ2-3; D perhaps matches TRBD1 (5 bases). V lost 5 bases and J 3 bases, leaving 12 bases between the germline ends. CDR3 length: 14 residues. The germline CDR1 and CDR2 sequences are MNHNS and SASEGT. The CDR3 protein is CASSWARETDTQYF. The CDR3, as DNA: TGTGCCAGCAGTTGGGCCAGGGAAACAGATACGCAGTATTTT.

The rearrangement links TRBV6-1 to TRBJ2-2, with 7 nucleotides matching TRBD1. This CDR3 spans 16 amino acids. Germline loops: CDR1 MNHNS, CDR2 SASEGT. In DNA, the CDR3 is TGTCCACGAGGGGACATAGGGGGCCCGAACACCGGGGAGCTGTTTTTT. Translated, it gives CPRGDIGGPNTGELFF.

This clonotype was seen a few times. The chain employs TRBV7-9 and TRBJ2-3; the D gene is possibly TRBD1 (6 bases). There are 18 residues in the CDR3. Germline V gene sequence: CDR1 SEHNR, CDR2 FQNEAQ (reference sequence). V was trimmed by 6 bases and J by 0 bases, leaving 22 bases between them. This CDR3 reads CASRLRGGSAISTDTQYF. The CDR3 region has the DNA TGTGCCAGCAGACTTAGAGGGGGTAGCGCAATCAGCACAGATACGCAGTATTTT. Full variable domain (missing parts from reference TRBV7-9 and TRBJ2-3): DTGVSQNPRHKITKRGQNVTFRCDPISEHNRLYWYRQTLGQGPEFLTYFQNEAQLEKSRLLSDRFSAERPKGSFSTLEIQRTEQGDSAMYLCASRLRGGSAISTDTQYFGPGTRLTVL.

This clonotype was counted a few times. The chain is built from TRBV7-2 and TRBJ1-4; D possibly corresponds to TRBD1 (5 bases). V dropped 1 base and J dropped 7 bases, with 10 bases sitting between them. This CDR3 region has 14 residues. CDR1 is SGHTA, CDR2 FQGNSA, per germline. This CDR3 reads CASSLDQGGEKLFF. In nucleotides, the CDR3 is TGTGCCAGCAGCTTAGATCAGGGAGGTGAAAAACTGTTTTTT.

V gene TRBV6-2 or TRBV6-3 combines with J gene TRBJ2-5; TRBD2 aligns across 8 bases. V dropped 3 bases and J dropped 2; count of bases not matched to a gene: 8. Germline V gene sequence: CDR1 MNHEY, CDR2 SVGEGT. The CDR3 is made up of 16 amino acids. The DNA of the CDR3 is TGTGCCAGCAGTTATAGCTCAGCGGGAGAACAAGAGACCCAGTACTTC. Amino acid sequence: CASSYSSAGEQETQYF.

This clonotype has more than one count but fewer than ten. The V gene is TRBV19, the J gene TRBJ1-1; D uncertain. The CDR3 sequence is 16 residues long. The ends were cut back, 5 bases at V and 5 bases at J, with 21 bases in the middle. CDR1 is LNHDA and CDR2 is SQIVND in the germline V gene (reference sequence). The CDR3 spells CASSSPRTPTGTEAFF. The CDR3 nucleotides are TGTGCCAGTAGTTCCCCCCGGACTCCAACGGGTACTGAAGCTTTCTTT.

The chain is built from TRBV7-2 and TRBJ2-7; D gene unclear. V was pared by 5 bases and J by 1 base, with 12 bases between. CDR1 is SGHTA and CDR2 is FQGNSA in the germline V gene. The CDR3 extends over 14 amino acids. CDR3 region: CASSRDGRSYEQYF. The CDR3, as DNA: TGTGCCAGCAGCCGTGACGGGCGGTCCTACGAGCAGTACTTC.

In this sample, this clonotype turned up a few times. This sequence joins TRBV7-2 and TRBJ2-7, with D perhaps matching TRBD1 (6 bases). The CDR3 consists of 16 residues. Trimming cost V 3 bases and J 0 bases, with 15 bases left between them. Per germline, CDR1 SGHTA and CDR2 FQGNSA. In DNA, the CDR3 is TGTGCCAGCAGCTTTCGGCCGACCAGGGGCTCCTACGAGCAGTACGTC. Protein sequence: CASSFRPTRGSYEQYV.

This clonotype appeared many times. The chain has TRBV12-3 or TRBV12-4 and TRBJ2-7; maybe TRBD1 (6 bases). Trimming removed 6 bases from V and 3 bases from J, with 15 bases in between. CDR3 size: 14 residues. The DNA of the CDR3 is TGTGCCAGCAGCCCGACCGGGACAAGCTACGAGCAGTACTTC. Its translation: CASSPTGTSYEQYF.

In this sample, this clonotype turned up a few times. J is TRBJ2-3 and V is TRBV15; D may be TRBD1 or TRBD2 (6 bases each). The germline V and J ends were trimmed by 3 bases and 1 base, with 11 bases remaining between them. Germline assignment: CDR1 LNHNV and CDR2 YYDKDF (reference sequence). CDR3 length: 15 residues. Here the CDR3 DNA reads TGTGCCACCAGCAGCGGGGGCGGACGCACAGATACGCAGTATTTT. This codes for CATSSGGGRTDTQYF.

The rearrangement links TRBV4-2 to TRBJ2-5; 10 nucleotides agree with TRBD2. The germline CDR1 and CDR2 sequences are LGHNA and YNFKEQ. This CDR3 is built from 17 residues. V trimming: 1 base; J trimming: 1 base; junction bases outside the gene matches: 6. The CDR3 loop reads CASSQAGIAGGQETQYF. CDR3 nucleotide sequence: TGTGCCAGCAGCCAAGCGGGCATAGCGGGAGGCCAAGAGACCCAGTACTTC.

The chain is built from TRBV5-6 and TRBJ1-4; the match to TRBD1 covers 9 bases. CDR3 length: 15 residues. Trimming at V came to 3 bases and at J to 8 bases, leaving 8 bases not matched to a gene. Germline CDR1 is SGHDT and CDR2 is YYEEEE. The CDR3, as DNA: TGTGCCAGCAGCTCCCTCGGGACAGGGTCGGAAAAACTGTTTTTT. Protein product: CASSSLGTGSEKLFF.

This clonotype was counted a few times. The chain links TRBV7-2 to TRBJ2-5, with D unclear. The germline V gene encodes CDR1 SGHTA and CDR2 FQGNSA. Deletions cut 5 bases from V and 5 bases from J, with 9 bases between. The CDR3 spans 12 residues. DNA of the CDR3: TGTGCCAGCAGCCCGGTCGCCGAGACCCAGTACTTC. Its translation is CASSPVAETQYF.